The clone carrying this T cell receptor beta chain was observed many times. A second 7 to 11 cycle PCR used barcoded and J-beta primers. All samples gave at least 3 million CDR3-containing paired-end reads. TCRdb analysed the 5' RACE reads with MiXCR anew, one entry per CDR3 protein. The sample lists about 1.6 million distinct CDR3 sequences, about 31% occurring once. This record comes from a study of blood T cells in healthy people across ages. CDR1 and CDR2 from the germline V gene are MGHRA and YSYEKL. Trimming removed 0 bases at V and 1 base at J, with 9 bases between. This CDR3 has 15 amino acids.

This TCR derives from a woman younger than 45 in good health. The chain uses TRBV4-1 and TRBJ2-5; D gene ambiguous. The source material was blood. CDR3 loop: CASSQDPGRQETQYF. CDR3 bases: TGCGCCAGCAGCCAAGATCCCGGGCGCCAAGAGACCCAGTACTTC.